These 10 T cell receptor beta chains were sequenced from one sample in a study of cytomegalovirus exposure and HLA in healthy donors. Primers: 60 Vbeta forward and 13 Jbeta reverse. Clones were sequenced by immunoSEQ multiplex PCR, and TCRdb holds only the in-frame ones, with some missing. The sample contains 150,000 to 200,000 clones, 70% to 80% of which appear only once. Sequences were obtained from PBMCs. Receptor source: a woman younger than 45 in good health and CMV-seropositive.

The V call is TRBV5-8, the J call TRBJ2-1; the match to TRBD2 covers 11 bases. V was clipped by 4 bases and J by 10 bases; unmatched bases: 13. Germline CDR1 is SGHTS and CDR2 is YDEGEE. The CDR3 contains 16 residues. The CDR3 protein is CASSAEASGGPPEQFF. DNA for the CDR3: TGTGCCAGCAGCGCCGAGGCTAGCGGGGGGCCCCCGGAGCAGTTCTTC.

The V and J genes are TRBV7-8 and TRBJ1-2; no clear D gene. CDR1 is SGHVS and CDR2 is FQNEAQ in the germline V gene. V lost 6 bases, J lost 5 bases, and 19 bases lay in between. The CDR3 is made up of 15 amino acids. The DNA of the CDR3 is TGTGCCAGCAGAAAACAGAGATCAGACGGTTATGGCTACACCTTC. It is translated as CASRKQRSDGYGYTF. The full variable domain, completed using reference TRBV7-8 and TRBJ1-2, is GAGVSQSPRYKVAKRGQDVALRCDPISGHVSLFWYQQALGQGPEFLTYFQNEAQLDKSGLPSDRFFAERPEGSVSTLKIQRTQQEDSAVYLCASRKQRSDGYGYTFGSGTRLTVV.

This clone was observed once. This same CDR3 is encoded by further DNA sequences in the sample. This chain uses TRBV11-2 with TRBJ2-7, with D possibly matching TRBD2 (6 bases). CDR3 length: 13 residues. Germline CDR1 is SGHAT and CDR2 is FQNNGV. Deletions cut 4 bases from V and 2 bases from J, with 9 bases between. CDR3 region: CASSSGLAYEQYF. The CDR3 nucleotides read TGTGCCAGCAGCTCGGGACTTGCCTACGAGCAGTACTTC.

The CDR3 bases are TGTGCCAGCAGCCAAGTCCTCTTTGGGACAGTTAATGAAAAACTGTTTTTT. Protein sequence: CASSQVLFGTVNEKLFF. The chain uses TRBV4-2 and TRBJ1-4; 7 positions agree with TRBD1. V lost 1 base and J lost 4; bases outside the gene matches: 9. This CDR3 spans 17 amino acids. Per germline, CDR1 LGHNA and CDR2 YNFKEQ.

This sequence joins TRBV18 and TRBJ1-2; TRBD1 aligns across 9 bases. The germline gives CDR1 KGHSH, CDR2 LQKENI. This CDR3 has 13 residues. The trim removed 3 bases at V and 8 bases at J, leaving 4 bases unmatched. In DNA form, the CDR3 reads TGTGCCAGCTCACCGGGACAGGGCGGCGGCTACACCTTC. It specifies CASSPGQGGGYTF.

This clone was counted a few times. The V and J genes are TRBV2 and TRBJ1-1, with D perhaps matching TRBD1 (6 bases). This CDR3 has 14 amino acids. V lost 5 bases to trimming and J lost 8 bases, with 18 bases between them. Germline values: CDR1 SNHLY, CDR2 FYNNEI. CDR3 region: CASSIFQGNREAFF. In DNA form, the CDR3 reads TGTGCCAGCAGTATCTTCCAGGGGAACAGGGAAGCTTTCTTT.

The chain employs TRBV6-5 and TRBJ1-4, with a possible D match to TRBD1 (6 bases). V was trimmed by 3 bases and J by 8 bases, leaving 13 bases between them. The CDR3 covers 14 residues. Germline lookup yields CDR1 MNHEY and CDR2 SVGAGI. CDR3 in amino acids: CASSYGDIREKLFF. The DNA for the CDR3 is TGTGCCAGCAGTTATGGGGACATAAGGGAAAAACTGTTTTTT.

The CDR3 sequence is CASSLVAESSYNEQFF. CDR3 bases: TGTGCCAGCAGCTTAGTTGCGGAGAGCTCCTACAATGAGCAGTTCTTC. V gene TRBV7-6 combines with J gene TRBJ2-1; no clear D. The germline V gene has CDR1 SGHVS and CDR2 FNYEAQ. The V and J ends lost 1 base and 0 bases respectively, with 10 bases between them. This CDR3 has 16 amino acids.

The chain couples TRBV27 to TRBJ1-5; maybe TRBD1 (6 bases). Trimming left V 4 bases short and J 5 bases short, with 15 bases between. CDR1 MNHEY and CDR2 SMNVEV come from the germline V gene (reference sequence). This CDR3 is 15 amino acids long. CDR3 protein: CASSSIGGWHQPQHF. DNA for the CDR3: TGTGCCAGCAGTTCGATAGGGGGTTGGCATCAGCCCCAGCATTTT.

The rearrangement links TRBV5-1 to TRBJ1-2, with 9 bases fitting TRBD1. CDR1 is SGHRS, CDR2 YFSETQ, per germline. Trimming removed 3 bases from V and 3 bases from J; junction bases left unmatched: 3. The CDR3 has 14 residues. CDR3 bases: TGCGCCAGCAGCTCGGGACAGGGTTACTATGGCTACACCTTC. Encoded protein: CASSSGQGYYGYTF.